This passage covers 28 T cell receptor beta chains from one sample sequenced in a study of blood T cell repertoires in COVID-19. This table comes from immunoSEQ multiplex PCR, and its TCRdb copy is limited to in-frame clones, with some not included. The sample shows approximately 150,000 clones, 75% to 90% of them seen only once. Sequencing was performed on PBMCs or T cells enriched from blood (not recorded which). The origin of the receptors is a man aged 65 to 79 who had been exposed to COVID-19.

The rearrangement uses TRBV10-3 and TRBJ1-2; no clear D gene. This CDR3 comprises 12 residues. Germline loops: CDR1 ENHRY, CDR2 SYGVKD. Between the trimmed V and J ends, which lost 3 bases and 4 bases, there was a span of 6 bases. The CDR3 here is CAISENTYGYTF. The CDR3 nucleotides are TGTGCCATCAGTGAAAACACCTATGGCTACACCTTC.

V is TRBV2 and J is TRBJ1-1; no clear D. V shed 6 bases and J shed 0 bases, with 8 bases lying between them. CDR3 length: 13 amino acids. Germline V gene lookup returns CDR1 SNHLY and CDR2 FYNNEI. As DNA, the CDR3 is TGTGCCAGCAGCTACAGTTTGAACACTGAAGCTTTCTTT. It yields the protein CASSYSLNTEAFF.

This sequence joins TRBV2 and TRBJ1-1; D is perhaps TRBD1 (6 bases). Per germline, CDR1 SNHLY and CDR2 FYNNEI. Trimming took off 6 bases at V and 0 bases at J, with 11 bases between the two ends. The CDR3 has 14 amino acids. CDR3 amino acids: CASSLQGLNTEAFF. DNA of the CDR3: TGTGCCAGCAGCTTACAGGGCTTGAACACTGAAGCTTTCTTT.

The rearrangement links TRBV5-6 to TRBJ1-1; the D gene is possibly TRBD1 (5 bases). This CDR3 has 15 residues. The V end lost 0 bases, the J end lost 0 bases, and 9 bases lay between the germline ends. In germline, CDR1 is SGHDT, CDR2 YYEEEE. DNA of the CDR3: TGTGCCAGCAGCTTGGGGGGCAGACTGAACACTGAAGCTTTCTTT. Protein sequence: CASSLGGRLNTEAFF.

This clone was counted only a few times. CDR3 in amino acids: CASSRSGGFGEKLFF. The DNA of the CDR3 is TGCGCCAGCAGCCGATCAGGGGGTTTCGGTGAAAAACTGTTTTTT. The chain joins TRBV4-3 to TRBJ1-4; 7 bases match TRBD1. Trimming took 4 bases from V and 7 from J; bases not matched to a gene: 9. Germline V CDR1 and CDR2: LGHNA, YSLEER. The CDR3 is made up of 15 amino acids.

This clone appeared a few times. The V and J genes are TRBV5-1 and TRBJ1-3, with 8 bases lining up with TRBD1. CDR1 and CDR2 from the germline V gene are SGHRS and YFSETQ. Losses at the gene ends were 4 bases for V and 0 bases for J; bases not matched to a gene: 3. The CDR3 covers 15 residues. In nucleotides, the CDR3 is TGCGCCAGCAGCGAACAGGGGGTCTCTGGAAACACCATATATTTT. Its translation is CASSEQGVSGNTIYF.

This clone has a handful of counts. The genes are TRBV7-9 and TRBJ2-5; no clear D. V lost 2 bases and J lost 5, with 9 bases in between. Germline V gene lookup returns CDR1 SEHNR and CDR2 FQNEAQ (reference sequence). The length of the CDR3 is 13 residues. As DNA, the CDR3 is TGTGCCAGCAGCTTATCGGGTACCGAGACCCAGTACTTC. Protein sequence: CASSLSGTETQYF.

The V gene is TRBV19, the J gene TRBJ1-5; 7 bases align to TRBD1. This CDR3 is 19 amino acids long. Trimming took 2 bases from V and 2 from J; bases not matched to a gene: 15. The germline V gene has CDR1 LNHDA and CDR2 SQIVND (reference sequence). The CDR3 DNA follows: TGTGCCAGTAGTATACAGGACAGGACGGGGTCCCGGGGCAATCAGCCCCAGCATTTT. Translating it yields CASSIQDRTGSRGNQPQHF. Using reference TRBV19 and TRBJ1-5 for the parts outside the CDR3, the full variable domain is DGGITQSPKYLFRKEGQNVTLSCEQNLNHDAMYWYRQDPGQGLRLIYYSQIVNDFQKGDIAEGYSVSREKKESFPLTVTSAQKNPTAFYLCASSIQDRTGSRGNQPQHFGDGTRLSIL.

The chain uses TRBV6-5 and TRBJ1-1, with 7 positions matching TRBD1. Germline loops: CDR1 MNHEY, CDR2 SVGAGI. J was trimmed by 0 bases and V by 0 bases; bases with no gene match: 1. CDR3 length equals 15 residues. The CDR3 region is CASSYSGQLNTEAFF. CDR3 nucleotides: TGTGCCAGCAGTTACTCGGGACAGCTGAACACTGAAGCTTTCTTT.

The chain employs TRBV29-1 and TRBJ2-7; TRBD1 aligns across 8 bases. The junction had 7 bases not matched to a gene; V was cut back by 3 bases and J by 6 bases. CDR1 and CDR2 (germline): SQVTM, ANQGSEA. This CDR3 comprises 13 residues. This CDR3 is CSVDRGQWGEQYF. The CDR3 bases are TGCAGCGTTGACAGGGGGCAATGGGGCGAGCAGTACTTC.

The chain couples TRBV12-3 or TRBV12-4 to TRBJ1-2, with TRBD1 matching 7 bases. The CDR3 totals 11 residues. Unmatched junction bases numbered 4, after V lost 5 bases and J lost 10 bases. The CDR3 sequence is CASSRGQDYTF. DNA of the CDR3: TGTGCCAGCAGTCGTGGACAGGACTACACCTTC.

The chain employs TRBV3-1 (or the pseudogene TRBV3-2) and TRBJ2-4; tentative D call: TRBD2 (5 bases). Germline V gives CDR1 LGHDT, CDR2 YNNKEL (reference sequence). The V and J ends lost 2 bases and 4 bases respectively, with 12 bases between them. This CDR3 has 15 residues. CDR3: CASSQLREQKNIQYF. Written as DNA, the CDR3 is TGTGCCAGCAGCCAACTCCGGGAACAGAAAAACATTCAGTACTTC.

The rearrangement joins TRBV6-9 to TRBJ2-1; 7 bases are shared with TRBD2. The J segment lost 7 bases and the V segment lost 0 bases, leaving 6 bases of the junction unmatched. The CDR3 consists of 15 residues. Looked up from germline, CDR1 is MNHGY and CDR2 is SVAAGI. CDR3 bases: TGTGCCAGCAGTTATTCGGGCGGGAGTATGAATGAGCAGTTCTTC. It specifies CASSYSGGSMNEQFF.

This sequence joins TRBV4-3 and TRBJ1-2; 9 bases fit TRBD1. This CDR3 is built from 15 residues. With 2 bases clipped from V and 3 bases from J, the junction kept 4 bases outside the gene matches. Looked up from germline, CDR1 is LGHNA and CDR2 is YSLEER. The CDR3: CASSQLQGADYGYTF. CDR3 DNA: TGCGCCAGCAGCCAATTACAGGGGGCTGACTATGGCTACACCTTC.

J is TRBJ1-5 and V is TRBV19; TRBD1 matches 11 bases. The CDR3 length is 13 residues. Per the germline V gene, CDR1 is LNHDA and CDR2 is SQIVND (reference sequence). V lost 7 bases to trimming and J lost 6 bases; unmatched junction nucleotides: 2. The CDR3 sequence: CASKDRGRQPQHF. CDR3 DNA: TGTGCCAGTAAGGACAGGGGGCGTCAGCCCCAGCATTTT.

CDR3 in amino acids: CASSRTSGRSYNEQFF. The CDR3 DNA reads TGTGCCAGTAGTAGGACTAGCGGCCGCTCCTACAATGAGCAGTTCTTC. The V gene is TRBV19, the J gene TRBJ2-1; 10 bases are shared with TRBD2. Trimming at V came to 4 bases and at J to 0 bases, leaving 3 bases not matched to a gene. The germline V gene has CDR1 LNHDA and CDR2 SQIVND (reference sequence). This CDR3 has 16 amino acids.

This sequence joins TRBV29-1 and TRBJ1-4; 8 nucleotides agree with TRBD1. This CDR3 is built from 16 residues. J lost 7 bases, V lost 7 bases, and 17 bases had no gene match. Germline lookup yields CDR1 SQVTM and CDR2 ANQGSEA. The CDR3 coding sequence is TGCAGCGCCCGACGGTTTATAGGACAGGGTGTTGAAAAACTGTTTTTT. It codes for CSARRFIGQGVEKLFF. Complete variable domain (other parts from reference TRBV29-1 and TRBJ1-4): SAVISQKPSRDICQRGTSLTIQCQVDSQVTMMFWYRQQPGQSLTLIATANQGSEATYESGFVIDKFPISRPNLTFSTLTVSNMSPEDSSIYLCSARRFIGQGVEKLFFGSGTQLSVL.

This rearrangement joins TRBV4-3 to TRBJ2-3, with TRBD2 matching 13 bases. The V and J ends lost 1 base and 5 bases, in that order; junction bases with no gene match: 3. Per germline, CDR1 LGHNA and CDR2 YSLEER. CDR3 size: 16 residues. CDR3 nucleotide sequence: TGCGCCAGCAGCCAAGCGCGGACTAGCGGGAGAGATACGCAGTATTTT. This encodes CASSQARTSGRDTQYF.

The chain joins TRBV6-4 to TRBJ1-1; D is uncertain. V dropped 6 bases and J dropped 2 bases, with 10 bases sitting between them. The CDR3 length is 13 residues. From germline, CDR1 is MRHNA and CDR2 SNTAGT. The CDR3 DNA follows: TGTGCCAGCAGGGCAGAGGGTAACACTGAAGCTTTCTTT. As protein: CASRAEGNTEAFF.

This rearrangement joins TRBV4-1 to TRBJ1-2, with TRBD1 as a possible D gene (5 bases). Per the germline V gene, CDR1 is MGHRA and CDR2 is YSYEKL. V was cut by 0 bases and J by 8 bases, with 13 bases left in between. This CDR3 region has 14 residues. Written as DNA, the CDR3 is TGCGCCAGCAGCCAAGACGGCAGGGCCAACGGCTACACCTTC. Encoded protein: CASSQDGRANGYTF.

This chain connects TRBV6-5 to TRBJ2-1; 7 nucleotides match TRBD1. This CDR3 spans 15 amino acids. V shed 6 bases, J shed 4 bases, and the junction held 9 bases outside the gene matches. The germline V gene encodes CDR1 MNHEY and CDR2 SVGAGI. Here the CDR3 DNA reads TGTGCCAGCAGCCAGAGGACAGGCCTTTACAATGAGCAGTTCTTC. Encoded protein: CASSQRTGLYNEQFF.

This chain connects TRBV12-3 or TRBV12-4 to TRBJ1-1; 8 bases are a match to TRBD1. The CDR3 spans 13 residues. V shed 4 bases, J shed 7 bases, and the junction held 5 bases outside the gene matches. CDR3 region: CASSSTGVSEAFF. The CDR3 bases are TGTGCCAGCAGTTCGACAGGGGTGAGTGAAGCTTTCTTT.

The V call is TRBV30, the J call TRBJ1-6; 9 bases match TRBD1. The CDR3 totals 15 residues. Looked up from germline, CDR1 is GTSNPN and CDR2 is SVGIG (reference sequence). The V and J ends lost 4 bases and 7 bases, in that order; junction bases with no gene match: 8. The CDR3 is CAWIQDRGDNSPLHF. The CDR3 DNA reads TGTGCCTGGATTCAGGACAGGGGCGACAATTCACCCCTCCACTTT.

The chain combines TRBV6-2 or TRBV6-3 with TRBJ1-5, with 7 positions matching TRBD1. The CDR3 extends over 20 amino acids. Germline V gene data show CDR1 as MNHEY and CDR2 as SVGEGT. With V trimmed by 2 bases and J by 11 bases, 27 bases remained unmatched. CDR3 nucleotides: TGTGCCAGCAGTTACACAAGGGCCCAGACCGCGACAGCGGGCCAGGGGGCCCAGCATTTT. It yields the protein CASSYTRAQTATAGQGAQHF.

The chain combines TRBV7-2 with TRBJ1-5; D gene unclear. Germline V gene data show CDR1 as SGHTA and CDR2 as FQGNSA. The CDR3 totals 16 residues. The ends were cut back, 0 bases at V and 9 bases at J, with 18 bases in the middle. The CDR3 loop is CASSLAVGGNVGPQHF. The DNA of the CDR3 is TGTGCCAGCAGCTTAGCAGTAGGCGGTAACGTAGGGCCCCAGCATTTT.

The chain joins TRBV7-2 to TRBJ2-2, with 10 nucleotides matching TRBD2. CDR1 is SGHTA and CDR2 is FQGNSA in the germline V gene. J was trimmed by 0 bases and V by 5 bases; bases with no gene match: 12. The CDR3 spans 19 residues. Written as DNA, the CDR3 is TGTGCCAGCAGCGAAAGGACTAGCGGAATTCCCGCGAACACCGGGGAGCTGTTTTTT. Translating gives CASSERTSGIPANTGELFF.

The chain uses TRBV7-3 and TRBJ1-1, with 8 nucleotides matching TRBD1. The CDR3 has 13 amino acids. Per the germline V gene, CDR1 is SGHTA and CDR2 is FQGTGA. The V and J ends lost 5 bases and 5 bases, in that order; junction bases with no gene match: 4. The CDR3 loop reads CASSHRGMTEAFF. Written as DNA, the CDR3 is TGTGCCAGCAGCCACAGGGGGATGACTGAAGCTTTCTTT.

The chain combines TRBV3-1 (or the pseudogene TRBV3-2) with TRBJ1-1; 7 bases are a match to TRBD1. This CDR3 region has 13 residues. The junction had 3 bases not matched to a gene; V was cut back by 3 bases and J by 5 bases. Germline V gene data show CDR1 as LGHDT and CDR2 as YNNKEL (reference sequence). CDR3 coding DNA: TGTGCCAGCAGCCAGACGACAGGGACTGAAGCTTTCTTT. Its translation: CASSQTTGTEAFF.